The 18 T cell receptor beta chains below all came from one sample that was sequenced in a study of T-cell reconstitution after alpha-beta-depleted transplantation in children. It was with unique molecular identifiers that the TCRbeta library was prepared. TCRdb independently ran MiXCR on the PCR reads; one entry per CDR3 protein. The sample has a few hundred thousand distinct CDR3 sequences; around 25% are singletons. The material sequenced was PBMCs, mostly from graft donor cells, taken 180 days after TCRalphabeta/CD19-depleted stem cell transplant. These receptor sequences come from a male patient younger than 18 who had a stem cell transplant for acute lymphoblastic leukemia, so the T cells may come from the graft donor.

This rearrangement joins TRBV19 to TRBJ2-3, with TRBD2 matching over 8 bases. V lost 6 bases and J lost 4; bases outside the gene matches: 6. This CDR3 has 14 amino acids. CDR1 is LNHDA and CDR2 is SQIVND in the germline V gene (reference sequence). The CDR3 sequence: CASRFAGGADTQYF. The CDR3 nucleotides are TGTGCCAGTAGGTTCGCGGGAGGCGCAGATACGCAGTATTTT.

The J gene is TRBJ2-2, the V gene TRBV20-1, with TRBD2 identical over 7 bases. The CDR3 sequence is 16 residues long. Trimming removed 0 bases from V and 4 bases from J; junction bases left unmatched: 8. Germline CDR1 reads DFQATT; CDR2 reads SNEGSKA (reference sequence). The CDR3 sequence is CSARDRLAEFTGELFF. As DNA, the CDR3 is TGCAGTGCTAGAGATCGGCTAGCGGAGTTCACCGGGGAGCTGTTTTTT.

In this sample, this clonotype turned up a few times. V gene TRBV2 combines with J gene TRBJ2-7; either TRBD1 or TRBD2 may fit D (5 bases each). The length of the CDR3 is 14 residues. Trimming cost V 6 bases and J 3 bases, with 15 bases left between them. Germline CDR1 SNHLY, CDR2 FYNNEI. In nucleotides, the CDR3 is TGTGCCAGCAGATCCGGGACCTACCTCTACGAGCAGTACTTC. This translates into CASRSGTYLYEQYF.

J is TRBJ2-2 and V is TRBV5-1; D gene uncertain. The germline V gene encodes CDR1 SGHRS and CDR2 YFSETQ. The CDR3 runs 16 residues. Trimming took off 4 bases at V and 0 bases at J, with 13 bases between the two ends. The CDR3 DNA follows: TGCGCCAGCAGCCCCAAGCCCCGGGCGAACACCGGGGAGCTGTTTTTT. Translating it yields CASSPKPRANTGELFF. Using reference TRBV5-1 and TRBJ2-2 for the parts outside the CDR3, the full variable domain is KAGVTQTPRYLIKTRGQQVTLSCSPISGHRSVSWYQQTPGQGLQFLFEYFSETQRNKGNFPGRFSGRQFSNSRSEMNVSTLELGDSALYLCASSPKPRANTGELFFGEGSRLTVL.

The CDR3 sequence is CATSSSGGNQPQHF. The CDR3 DNA reads as TGTGCCACCAGCTCCTCAGGGGGTAATCAGCCCCAGCATTTT. The rearrangement uses TRBV24-1 and TRBJ1-5; 7 positions agree with TRBD1. Germline assignment: CDR1 KGHDR and CDR2 SFDVKD. The CDR3 contains 14 residues. The J segment lost 4 bases and the V segment lost 7 bases, leaving 6 bases of the junction unmatched.

V is TRBV5-1 and J is TRBJ2-1, with D perhaps being TRBD1 or TRBD2 (6 bases each). The CDR3 is 16 residues long. Germline lookup yields CDR1 SGHRS and CDR2 YFSETQ. Trimming left V 1 base short and J 7 bases short, with 18 bases between. As DNA, the CDR3 is TGCGCCAGCAGCTTGAGACCCCGGACGGGGGCTAATGAGCAGTTCTTC. It yields the protein CASSLRPRTGANEQFF. The full variable domain, with the rest looked up from reference TRBV5-1 and TRBJ2-1, is KAGVTQTPRYLIKTRGQQVTLSCSPISGHRSVSWYQQTPGQGLQFLFEYFSETQRNKGNFPGRFSGRQFSNSRSEMNVSTLELGDSALYLCASSLRPRTGANEQFFGPGTRLTVL.

The V and J genes are TRBV20-1 and TRBJ1-5; tentative D call: TRBD1 (5 bases). The CDR3 covers 14 residues. V was pared by 6 bases and J by 5 bases, with 17 bases between. Germline V gene sequence: CDR1 DFQATT, CDR2 SNEGSKA (reference sequence). CDR3 sequence (DNA): TGCAGTGCCAAATGGGGCGCCGTCTATCAGCCCCAGCATTTT. Amino acid sequence: CSAKWGAVYQPQHF.

This clonotype was counted once. The rearrangement joins TRBV27 to TRBJ2-6; TRBD1 might be the D (6 bases). The V end lost 5 bases, the J end lost 0 bases, and 17 bases lay between the germline ends. Germline assignment: CDR1 MNHEY and CDR2 SMNVEV (reference sequence). This CDR3 spans 18 amino acids. The CDR3 nucleotides are TGTGCCAGCAGTGACAGGTTGATACTTCACTCTGGGGCCAACGTCCTGACTTTC. It translates to CASSDRLILHSGANVLTF.

This chain joins TRBV5-5 and TRBJ1-2, with TRBD1 matching 11 bases. The germline V gene has CDR1 SGHKS and CDR2 YYEKEE (reference sequence). This CDR3 region has 17 residues. V was clipped by 4 bases and J by 0 bases; unmatched bases: 8. CDR3 region: CASSPGQGALANYGYTF. The DNA for the CDR3 is TGTGCCAGCAGCCCTGGACAGGGGGCCCTAGCTAACTATGGCTACACCTTC.

The V call is TRBV5-6, the J call TRBJ2-3; D not certain. V lost 0 bases to trimming and J lost 3 bases, with 14 bases between them. The CDR3 consists of 16 residues. Germline CDR1 SGHDT, CDR2 YYEEEE. The CDR3 DNA is TGTGCCAGCAGCTTGGCGCGCGCAAGTTATACAGATACGCAGTATTTT. Translation: CASSLARASYTDTQYF.

This clonotype has ten or more counts. The V gene is TRBV20-1, the J gene TRBJ2-7, with TRBD1 matching over 10 bases. The CDR3 covers 19 residues. Trimming at V came to 0 bases and at J to 2 bases, leaving 16 bases not matched to a gene. Germline V CDR1 and CDR2: DFQATT, SNEGSKA (reference sequence). CDR3 nucleotide sequence: TGCAGTGCTAGAGATCTTGGGGACAGGGGACCAACCTCCCCCTACGAGCAGTACTTC. Translated, it gives CSARDLGDRGPTSPYEQYF.

This chain joins TRBV18 and TRBJ2-5, with TRBD2 matching 8 bases. V shed 1 base and J 4 bases; nucleotides not matched to a gene: 14. In germline, CDR1 is KGHSH, CDR2 LQKENI. The CDR3 covers 18 residues. CDR3 amino acids: CASSPRRRAQTSGETQYF. CDR3 coding DNA: TGTGCCAGCTCACCACGGAGGCGCGCCCAAACTAGCGGAGAGACCCAGTACTTC.

This chain joins TRBV29-1 and TRBJ2-7; 7 nucleotides match TRBD2. Germline-derived CDR1 and CDR2 are SQVTM and ANQGSEA. The V segment lost 6 bases and the J segment 6 bases; nucleotides outside the gene matches: 8. The length of the CDR3 is 12 residues. The CDR3 DNA sequence: TGCAGCGTCCCCGTTGCGGGAGCCGAGCAGTACTTC. The encoded protein is CSVPVAGAEQYF.

The chain recombines TRBV7-9 with TRBJ1-5; 9 positions match TRBD1. Germline trimming cut 1 base from V and 5 bases from J; bases unmatched to any gene: 3. Germline V CDR1 and CDR2: SEHNR, FQNEAQ (reference sequence). The CDR3 loop spans 15 amino acids. The CDR3 here is CASSLGTGVDQPQHF. CDR3 in DNA: TGTGCCAGCAGCTTAGGGACAGGGGTAGATCAGCCCCAGCATTTT.

This chain uses TRBV9 with TRBJ2-5; tentatively, D is TRBD1 (5 bases). V gave up 4 bases and J gave up 4 bases, with 17 bases separating them. The CDR3 consists of 15 residues. Germline CDR1 is SGDLS and CDR2 is YYNGEE. The CDR3 DNA reads as TGTGCCAGCAGCCCTCGTCTAGGGGCTGGAGAGACCCAGTACTTC. Translation gives CASSPRLGAGETQYF. The whole variable domain, filled in from reference TRBV9 and TRBJ2-5, reads DSGVTQTPKHLITATGQRVTLRCSPRSGDLSVYWYQQSLDQGLQFLIQYYNGEERAKGNILERFSAQQFPDLHSELNLSSLELGDSALYFCASSPRLGAGETQYFGPGTRLLVL.

There are a few counts of this clonotype. The chain uses TRBV11-1 and TRBJ1-6, with a weak D call TRBD1 (5 bases). The germline V and J ends were trimmed by 2 bases and 6 bases, with 11 bases remaining between them. CDR1 and CDR2 from the germline V gene are SGHAT and FQDESV (reference sequence). The CDR3 loop spans 15 amino acids. CDR3 coding DNA: TGTGCCAGCAGCTTATTCCGGACACTTAATTCACCCCTCCACTTT. It encodes CASSLFRTLNSPLHF.

This clonotype was observed a few times. The rearrangement joins TRBV6-5 to TRBJ2-2; maybe TRBD1 (7 bases). The CDR3 consists of 17 residues. Per germline, CDR1 MNHEY and CDR2 SVGAGI. V lost 2 bases and J lost 4, with 17 bases in between. This CDR3 is CASSYGVAGGFTGELFF. DNA of the CDR3: TGTGCCAGCAGTTACGGGGTTGCAGGGGGGTTCACCGGGGAGCTGTTTTTT.

This clonotype was detected a few times. This sequence joins TRBV4-2 and TRBJ2-4, with a weak D call TRBD2 (6 bases). V lost 4 bases and J lost 3, with 16 bases in between. Per the germline V gene, CDR1 is LGHNA and CDR2 is YNFKEQ. The CDR3 is 16 amino acids. CDR3 nucleotide sequence: TGTGCCAGCAGCCCTCAGTGGGGAGGCCTCAAAAACATTCAGTACTTC. It is translated as CASSPQWGGLKNIQYF.